Listed below are T cell receptor beta chains from one sample, sequenced in a study of blood T cell repertoires in COVID-19. TCRdb's copy holds only in-frame clones and misses some; the assay was immunoSEQ multiplex PCR. The profile covers some 260,000 clones, with 87% appearing a single time and roughly 3% taken by the ten largest. The source material was peripheral blood. Receptors were obtained from a man aged 18 to 29 with active or convalescent COVID-19. The CDR3 runs from the conserved cysteine through the conserved F or W. Fields, in order: clone size, D gene, J gene, V gene, CDR3 DNA, CDR3 protein. The D gene is left open where the match is weak. Part of the rows lack a size; the others show once, few, many or a class for expanded clones.

clone_size: .
d_call: .
j_call: TRBJ2-2
v_call: TRBV3-1/TRBV3-2
cdr3_nt: TGTGCCAGCAGCCAAGGGGGCGGGAAGAACACCGGGGAGCTGTTTTTT
cdr3_aa: CASSQGGGKNTGELFF

clone_size: .
d_call: .
j_call: TRBJ2-1
v_call: TRBV3-1/TRBV3-2
cdr3_nt: TGTGCCAGCAGTCAATCCTGGACTGTTGACAATGAGCAGTTCTTC
cdr3_aa: CASSQSWTVDNEQFF

clone_size: .
d_call: TRBD1
j_call: TRBJ2-5
v_call: TRBV5-5
cdr3_nt: TGTGCCAGCAGCCAGAGGACAGGGCTGGGGCAAGAGACCCAGTACTTC
cdr3_aa: CASSQRTGLGQETQYF

clone_size: .
d_call: .
j_call: TRBJ1-2
v_call: TRBV9
cdr3_nt: TGTGCCAGCAGCGGGTCTGGAGAGGGCGGCTACACCTTC
cdr3_aa: CASSGSGEGGYTF

clone_size: .
d_call: TRBD2
j_call: TRBJ2-4
v_call: TRBV3-1/TRBV3-2
cdr3_nt: TGTGCCAGCAGCCAAGGACTAGCGGGGGCTGGAAACATTCAGTACTTC
cdr3_aa: CASSQGLAGAGNIQYF

clone_size: .
d_call: .
j_call: TRBJ1-2
v_call: TRBV28
cdr3_nt: TGTGCCAGCTCTTCGCTGAGCTATGGCTACACCTTC
cdr3_aa: CASSSLSYGYTF

clone_size: .
d_call: .
j_call: TRBJ1-2
v_call: TRBV11-2
cdr3_nt: TGTGCCAGCAGCTTGTGGCGGACTACCGGCTATGGCTACACCTTC
cdr3_aa: CASSLWRTTGYGYTF

clone_size: .
d_call: .
j_call: TRBJ1-5
v_call: TRBV6-2/TRBV6-3
cdr3_nt: TGTGCCAGCAGCATCTATCTTTACCAGCCCCAGCATTTT
cdr3_aa: CASSIYLYQPQHF

clone_size: .
d_call: TRBD2
j_call: TRBJ2-1
v_call: TRBV5-1
cdr3_nt: TGCGCCAGCAGCTCTCGGAGTCGGCTAGCGGGAAGCTCCTACAATGAGCAGTTCTTC
cdr3_aa: CASSSRSRLAGSSYNEQFF

clone_size: once
d_call: .
j_call: TRBJ1-1
v_call: TRBV19
cdr3_nt: TGTGCCAGTAGTATGGACGGCAGGGGAGCGACTGAAGCTTTCTTT
cdr3_aa: CASSMDGRGATEAFF

clone_size: .
d_call: TRBD2
j_call: TRBJ2-7
v_call: TRBV18
cdr3_nt: TGTGCCAGCTCACCATCCGGGACTAGAGGCGGGGAGCAGTACTTC
cdr3_aa: CASSPSGTRGGEQYF

clone_size: .
d_call: .
j_call: TRBJ1-1
v_call: TRBV30
cdr3_nt: TGTGCCTGGAGTGTAAGACCGCGGAGCACTGAAGCTTTCTTT
cdr3_aa: CAWSVRPRSTEAFF

clone_size: .
d_call: .
j_call: TRBJ1-3
v_call: TRBV7-6
cdr3_nt: TGTGCCAGCAGCTCGACAGGCTTCTCTGGAAACACCATATATTTT
cdr3_aa: CASSSTGFSGNTIYF

clone_size: .
d_call: TRBD1
j_call: TRBJ2-6
v_call: TRBV5-1
cdr3_nt: TGCGCCAGCAGCTTGGTCGGACAGGGTATGGGTGGGGCCAACGTCCTGACTTTC
cdr3_aa: CASSLVGQGMGGANVLTF

clone_size: .
d_call: TRBD2
j_call: TRBJ2-1
v_call: TRBV28
cdr3_nt: TGTGCCAGCAGTATAGGGGGACTAGCGGGATACAATGAGCAGTTCTTC
cdr3_aa: CASSIGGLAGYNEQFF

clone_size: .
d_call: .
j_call: TRBJ2-5
v_call: TRBV7-2
cdr3_nt: TGTGCCAGCAGCTTAGTAAAAGAGACCCAGTACTTC
cdr3_aa: CASSLVKETQYF

clone_size: .
d_call: TRBD2
j_call: TRBJ2-5
v_call: TRBV2
cdr3_nt: TGTGCCAGCAGGGGGCGACTAGCCGGGTACCAAGAGACCCAGTACTTC
cdr3_aa: CASRGRLAGYQETQYF

clone_size: .
d_call: TRBD1
j_call: TRBJ2-5
v_call: TRBV7-2
cdr3_nt: TGTGCCAGCAGCTTAGCACCCGGACAGGGAGAGACCCAGTACTTC
cdr3_aa: CASSLAPGQGETQYF

clone_size: once
d_call: .
j_call: TRBJ2-3
v_call: TRBV9
cdr3_nt: TGTGCCAGCAGCGACAGACTAGCAGATACGCAGTATTTT
cdr3_aa: CASSDRLADTQYF

clone_size: once
d_call: .
j_call: TRBJ1-6
v_call: TRBV24-1
cdr3_nt: TGTGCCACCAGTGAATCCCAGGTAGAGGAACCTCGACTAGCTAATTCACCCCTCCACTTT
cdr3_aa: CATSESQVEEPRLANSPLHF

clone_size: once
d_call: .
j_call: TRBJ1-2
v_call: TRBV12-3/TRBV12-4
cdr3_nt: TGTGCCATCTATAATGGGGAGGGCTATGGCTACACCTTC
cdr3_aa: CAIYNGEGYGYTF

clone_size: .
d_call: TRBD1
j_call: TRBJ2-1
v_call: TRBV4-3
cdr3_nt: TGCGCCAGCAGCACACGACAGGGCTTCGGGCAGTTCTTC
cdr3_aa: CASSTRQGFGQFF

clone_size: few
d_call: .
j_call: TRBJ1-2
v_call: TRBV28
cdr3_nt: TGTGCCAGCAGTTTAGGAGGTCTAGCTAACTATGGCTACACCTTC
cdr3_aa: CASSLGGLANYGYTF

clone_size: .
d_call: TRBD1
j_call: TRBJ1-6
v_call: TRBV30
cdr3_nt: TGTGCCTGGGGGGAGGGACAGCTTAATTCACCCCTCCACTTT
cdr3_aa: CAWGEGQLNSPLHF

clone_size: .
d_call: .
j_call: TRBJ1-1
v_call: TRBV7-2
cdr3_nt: TGTGCCAGCAGCTTAGGACAGTTGAACACTGAAGCTTTCTTT
cdr3_aa: CASSLGQLNTEAFF

clone_size: few
d_call: TRBD1
j_call: TRBJ1-1
v_call: TRBV5-4
cdr3_nt: TGTGCCAGCAGCGGCCAGGGACAGGGGAACACTGAAGCTTTCTTT
cdr3_aa: CASSGQGQGNTEAFF

clone_size: .
d_call: TRBD1
j_call: TRBJ1-1
v_call: TRBV2
cdr3_nt: TGTGCCAGCATTTCAGGGGGCGAGAACACTGAAGCTTTCTTT
cdr3_aa: CASISGGENTEAFF

clone_size: .
d_call: .
j_call: TRBJ1-6
v_call: TRBV19
cdr3_nt: TGTGCCAGTAGGATCGAACAGGGACACTCACCCCTCCACTTT
cdr3_aa: CASRIEQGHSPLHF

clone_size: .
d_call: TRBD1
j_call: TRBJ2-7
v_call: TRBV6-2/TRBV6-3
cdr3_nt: TGTGCCAGCAGTACTACCAAGGACAGGGGGCTCTACGAGCAGTACTTC
cdr3_aa: CASSTTKDRGLYEQYF

clone_size: .
d_call: .
j_call: TRBJ2-1
v_call: TRBV12-2
cdr3_nt: TGTGCAAGTCGCCCCGGACAGGGGATCTACAATGAGCAGTTCTTC
cdr3_aa: CASRPGQGIYNEQFF

clone_size: .
d_call: TRBD2
j_call: TRBJ2-2
v_call: TRBV28
cdr3_nt: TGTGCCAGCAGTTTCATGACTAGCGGGAACACCGGGGAGCTGTTTTTT
cdr3_aa: CASSFMTSGNTGELFF

clone_size: .
d_call: .
j_call: TRBJ1-1
v_call: TRBV5-1
cdr3_nt: TGCGCCAGCAGCTTGGACAGAATGAACACTGAAGCTTTCTTT
cdr3_aa: CASSLDRMNTEAFF

clone_size: .
d_call: .
j_call: TRBJ2-7
v_call: TRBV7-2
cdr3_nt: TGTGCCAGCAGCTTAGATCCGGAAACTATCTACGAGCAGTACTTC
cdr3_aa: CASSLDPETIYEQYF

clone_size: .
d_call: TRBD1
j_call: TRBJ1-2
v_call: TRBV6-2/TRBV6-3
cdr3_nt: TGTGCCAGCAGTCGGGACAGGCCCCTACTTCGTCTCGTTTATGGCTACACCTTC
cdr3_aa: CASSRDRPLLRLVYGYTF

clone_size: .
d_call: TRBD2
j_call: TRBJ2-7
v_call: TRBV11-2
cdr3_nt: TGTGCCAGCAGCATCACTAGCGCACGTAACTACGAGCAGTACTTC
cdr3_aa: CASSITSARNYEQYF

clone_size: .
d_call: TRBD2
j_call: TRBJ2-7
v_call: TRBV5-1
cdr3_nt: TGCGCCAGCAGCTTGGTGATAGCGGGAGGCGGCGAGCAGTACTTC
cdr3_aa: CASSLVIAGGGEQYF

clone_size: .
d_call: TRBD1
j_call: TRBJ2-1
v_call: TRBV5-6
cdr3_nt: TGTGCCAGCAGCCTCCGGGACAGGGACTACAATGAGCAGTTCTTC
cdr3_aa: CASSLRDRDYNEQFF

clone_size: .
d_call: .
j_call: TRBJ1-2
v_call: TRBV20-1
cdr3_nt: TGCAGTGCTAGTTATAGCTCTGGCTACACCTTC
cdr3_aa: CSASYSSGYTF

clone_size: .
d_call: .
j_call: TRBJ1-3
v_call: TRBV2
cdr3_nt: TGTGCCAGCAGTGGAGGGAGCTCTGGAAACACCATATATTTT
cdr3_aa: CASSGGSSGNTIYF

clone_size: .
d_call: .
j_call: TRBJ1-4
v_call: TRBV28
cdr3_nt: TGTGCCAGCAGTCTTACAGGGTCAAGCGAAAAACTGTTTTTT
cdr3_aa: CASSLTGSSEKLFF

clone_size: .
d_call: .
j_call: TRBJ1-2
v_call: TRBV12-3/TRBV12-4
cdr3_nt: TGTGCCAGCACCGGGACATCCTATGGCTACACCTTC
cdr3_aa: CASTGTSYGYTF

clone_size: .
d_call: .
j_call: TRBJ2-1
v_call: TRBV19
cdr3_nt: TGTGCCAGTAGTATAAGGCGGGATGAGCAGTTCTTC
cdr3_aa: CASSIRRDEQFF

clone_size: .
d_call: TRBD2
j_call: TRBJ2-2
v_call: TRBV3-1/TRBV3-2
cdr3_nt: TGTGCCAGCAGCCAGATGGGACTAGCGGGGGGCAACACCGGGGAGCTGTTTTTT
cdr3_aa: CASSQMGLAGGNTGELFF

clone_size: .
d_call: .
j_call: TRBJ2-2
v_call: TRBV5-8
cdr3_nt: TGTGCCAGCAGCTGGCGGTATAGCGGCGTCCCCGAGGGCGGGGAGCTGTTTTTT
cdr3_aa: CASSWRYSGVPEGGELFF

clone_size: .
d_call: .
j_call: TRBJ2-1
v_call: TRBV7-6
cdr3_nt: TGTGCCAGCAGCCCCAACTTGTACGGGATCGAGCAGTTCTTC
cdr3_aa: CASSPNLYGIEQFF

clone_size: once
d_call: .
j_call: TRBJ2-7
v_call: TRBV3-1/TRBV3-2
cdr3_nt: TGTGCCAGCAGCCAGGGGAGTTGGTACGAGCAGTACTTC
cdr3_aa: CASSQGSWYEQYF

clone_size: .
d_call: TRBD1
j_call: TRBJ1-2
v_call: TRBV19
cdr3_nt: TGTGCCAGTAGTGTACAGGGGGCGCGAGGGGACGGCTACACCTTC
cdr3_aa: CASSVQGARGDGYTF

clone_size: .
d_call: .
j_call: TRBJ2-1
v_call: TRBV5-6
cdr3_nt: TGTGCCAGCAGCCGGGGCTCCTACAATGAGCAGTTCTTC
cdr3_aa: CASSRGSYNEQFF

clone_size: .
d_call: .
j_call: TRBJ1-3
v_call: TRBV2
cdr3_nt: TGTGCCAGCAGGAAGGACAGTGGAAACACCATATATTTT
cdr3_aa: CASRKDSGNTIYF